The 3 T cell receptor beta chains reported below all come from one sample, sequenced in a study of beta chain features in type 1 diabetes (dated by TCRdb to between 2017 and 2018). The library relied on the immunoSEQ multiplex PCR assay. The entire amount of isolated RNA was reverse transcribed using the High Capacity cDNA Reverse Transcription Kit, so the sequenced TCRB transcripts were expressed ones. Here the immuneACCESS table is served through TCRdb, limited to in-frame sequences with V and J called. Missing clones are a known gap in these copies; in checked studies unresolved V genes cover under half, and the rest lacks a known reason. A total of 200,000 to 250,000 clones appear in this sample, around 9.9% of them only once. The top ten constitute 1% to 1.5% of the sample. Sequenced material: central memory CD4+ T cells from blood. Source of these receptors: a man aged 18 to 30 in good health.

This clone was seen only a few times. It is likely a read error: a sequence one base away is far more abundant. This sequence joins TRBV25-1 and TRBJ2-7; a possible D gene is TRBD2 (6 bases). This CDR3 comprises 14 residues. Germline loops: CDR1 MGHDK, CDR2 SYGVNS. The CDR3 sequence: CARSEYGGAYEQYF. CDR3 sequence (DNA): TGTGCCCGCAGTGAATATGGAGGGGCCTACGAGCAGTACTTC.

On this clone: Other DNA sequences from this sample encode an identical CDR3 as well. The chain joins TRBV30 to TRBJ2-5; D is undetermined. V was cut by 0 bases and J by 1 base, with 9 bases left in between. CDR1 GTSNPN and CDR2 SVGIG come from the germline V gene (reference sequence). CDR3 length: 14 residues. CDR3 sequence reads: CAWSVGHAQETQYF. DNA of the CDR3: TGTGCCTGGAGTGTAGGGCACGCCCAAGAGACCCAGTACTTC.

This clone was detected many times. The chain uses TRBV9 and TRBJ2-5, with a tentative D call TRBD2 (5 bases). The V end lost 0 bases, the J end lost 4 bases, and 13 bases lay between the germline ends. The CDR3 loop spans 15 amino acids. Germline V lookup: CDR1 SGDLS, CDR2 YYNGEE. In DNA, the CDR3 is TGTGCCAGCAGCGTAGACGGGATGTCGGGAGAGACCCAGTACTTC. Protein product: CASSVDGMSGETQYF.